The present T cell receptor (beta chain) was sequenced within a study of T cell repertoires in cytomegalovirus infection. Study-level background: Public TCR beta signature analysis indicated the presence of both CMV infection and matching HLA type. General study results and limits: It was HLA-C-restricted CMV-specific TCR beta clonotypes that dominated the response ex vivo. Cumulated frequencies of public TCR beta families served to identify carriers of CMV plus the relevant HLA.

TCRdb reanalysed the reads using MiXCR and keeps one entry per CDR3 protein. Here the sample spans some 77,000 distinct CDR3 sequences, more than 3.5% being singletons. The CDR3 spans 14 residues. The germline gives CDR1 DFQATT, CDR2 SNEGSKA (reference sequence). Trimming cost V 2 bases and J 3 bases, with 10 bases left between them. This clonotype was counted at least ten times. Its antigen remains unknown. The receptor comes from a human donor in good health (CMV status not recorded). Some clones in this sample may be carry-over from other donors' samples. Sample: PBMCs. The chain links TRBV20-1 to TRBJ2-2; TRBD2 might be the D (5 bases). The CDR3 DNA is TGCAGTGCTAGACTAACTAGGGACACCGGGGAGCTGTTTTTT. Protein product: CSARLTRDTGELFF.